This T cell receptor beta chain appears in the sequencing data of a study of T cell responses to AZD1222 COVID-19 vaccine. Study-level background: Second-dose groups at about 4 or about 12 weeks were pooled.

The method was immunoSEQ multiplex PCR; TCRdb's version includes in-frame clones alone and lacks a portion of them. The profile shows fewer than 90,000 clones, roughly 90% of them singletons. The CDR3 is 14 residues long. Germline loops: CDR1 SQVTM, CDR2 ANQGSEA. Trimming at V came to 2 bases and at J to 2 bases, leaving 1 base not matched to a gene. This sequence originates from an adult in good health. The sample here was peripheral blood, taken on day 0 of AZD1222 vaccination. The chain uses TRBV29-1 and TRBJ2-3; 10 nucleotides match TRBD2. The DNA for the CDR3 is TGCAGCGTTGAACTAGCGGGGGCCACAGATACGCAGTATTTT. This gives the protein CSVELAGATDTQYF.